The 17 T cell receptor beta chains presented below share a single source sample, sequenced in a study of T-cell reconstitution after alpha-beta-depleted transplantation in children. Preparation of the TCRbeta library involved a method that used unique molecular identifiers. Each CDR3 protein gets one entry after TCRdb re-called the PCR reads with MiXCR. Of 190,000 or so distinct CDR3 sequences listed, more than 12% are singletons. The sequencing here drew on PBMCs from the stem cell graft donor, taken from the stem cell graft. These receptor sequences come from a human donor who donated a stem cell graft to a child with acute lymphoblastic leukemia.

The chain is built from TRBV20-1 and TRBJ2-1, with D unresolved. Trimming left V 3 bases short and J 7 bases short, with 7 bases between. The CDR3 runs 11 residues. Germline loops: CDR1 DFQATT, CDR2 SNEGSKA (reference sequence). CDR3 sequence (DNA): TGCAGTGCTAGCTCCTGGAATGAGCAGTTCTTC. Its translation is CSASSWNEQFF.

The CDR3 loop is CASSPPGRNTEAFF. The CDR3 DNA follows: TGTGCCAGCTCACCCCCGGGACGGAACACTGAAGCTTTCTTT. The chain couples TRBV18 to TRBJ1-1; D perhaps matches TRBD1 (5 bases). Trimming left V 3 bases short and J 1 base short, with 9 bases between. Germline V lookup: CDR1 KGHSH, CDR2 LQKENI. The CDR3 is 14 amino acids.

This sequence joins TRBV11-2 and TRBJ2-7, with D tentatively TRBD1 (5 bases). In germline, CDR1 is SGHAT, CDR2 FQNNGV. The CDR3 runs 15 residues. Between the trimmed V and J ends, which lost 3 bases and 1 base, there was a span of 13 bases. DNA of the CDR3: TGTGCCAGCAGCTTTGGGGCTAGTCATTCCTACGAGCAGTACTTC. Its protein product is CASSFGASHSYEQYF.

The chain employs TRBV11-2 and TRBJ1-1; TRBD1 is a possible D gene (5 bases). The CDR3 is 14 residues long. V lost 5 bases and J 5 bases, leaving 15 bases between the germline ends. CDR1 is SGHAT, CDR2 FQNNGV, per germline. CDR3 DNA sequence: TGTGCCAGCAGCCTCCGGTGGGGGGGAACTGAAGCTTTCTTT. Amino acid sequence: CASSLRWGGTEAFF.

For this clonotype: A much larger clone sits a single nucleotide away, making a read error possible. The chain employs TRBV5-4 and TRBJ1-1, with D unclear. CDR3 length: 15 residues. The germline CDR1 and CDR2 sequences are SGHNT and YYREEE (reference sequence). The DNA of the CDR3 is TGTGCCAGCAGCTTGGAGTCATCCGGGAACACTGACGCTTTCTTT. The encoded protein is CASSLESSGNTDAFF.

This clonotype was found a few times. This chain connects TRBV5-1 to TRBJ2-2, with 13 bases identical to TRBD2. This CDR3 has 16 residues. Germline assignment: CDR1 SGHRS and CDR2 YFSETQ. The V segment lost 4 bases and the J segment 5 bases; nucleotides outside the gene matches: 5. CDR3 residues: CASSVGTSGITGELFF. The CDR3 region has the DNA TGCGCCAGCAGCGTCGGGACTAGCGGGATAACCGGGGAGCTGTTTTTT.

This clonotype was picked up many times. The chain links TRBV28 to TRBJ2-1; 7 bases line up with TRBD2. Germline V gene sequence: CDR1 MDHEN, CDR2 SYDVKM. V shed 4 bases and J 4 bases; nucleotides not matched to a gene: 10. The CDR3 extends over 16 amino acids. The CDR3 region has the DNA TGTGCCAGCAGTTCCACGCGAGCGGGAACTTACAATGAGCAGTTCTTC. It is translated as CASSSTRAGTYNEQFF.

This clonotype was picked up a small number of times. A much larger clone is a single base away; this may be a read error. This chain links TRBV28 with TRBJ2-4; TRBD2 is a possible D gene (5 bases). Per the germline V gene, CDR1 is MDHEN and CDR2 is SYDVKM. This CDR3 is built from 15 residues. Here the CDR3 reads CASSSPGLAKNSQYF. The CDR3 bases are TGTGCCAGCAGTTCCCCCGGCCTAGCCAAAAACAGTCAGTACTTC.

This clonotype was counted at least ten times. The V call is TRBV24-1, the J call TRBJ2-1; tentatively, D is TRBD2 (6 bases). CDR3 length equals 12 residues. Deletions cut 4 bases from V and 10 bases from J, with 10 bases between. Germline CDR1 is KGHDR and CDR2 is SFDVKD. The CDR3 DNA sequence: TGTGCCACCAGTGACATCCGGGGGGAGCAGTTCTTC. The encoded protein is CATSDIRGEQFF.

This clonotype was observed at least ten times. V and J are TRBV12-3 or TRBV12-4 and TRBJ2-7; no definite D call. The germline V and J ends were trimmed by 5 bases and 1 base, with 6 bases remaining between them. The CDR3 runs to 12 residues. The CDR3 DNA follows: TGTGCCAGCAGTGCCCTTTCCTACGAGCAGTACTTC. Its translation: CASSALSYEQYF.

This clonotype was detected once. The chain joins TRBV29-1 to TRBJ1-1, with TRBD1 matching over 11 bases. Trimming took 7 bases from V and 8 from J; bases not matched to a gene: 15. The V gene's germline CDR1 is SQVTM and CDR2 ANQGSEA. The CDR3 is 15 residues long. As DNA, the CDR3 is TGCAGCGCCGTCGACCTCGGGACAGGGGGTACCGAAGCTTTCTTT. Translating it yields CSAVDLGTGGTEAFF. The full variable domain, with the rest looked up from reference TRBV29-1 and TRBJ1-1, is SAVISQKPSRDICQRGTSLTIQCQVDSQVTMMFWYRQQPGQSLTLIATANQGSEATYESGFVIDKFPISRPNLTFSTLTVSNMSPEDSSIYLCSAVDLGTGGTEAFFGQGTRLTVV.

At least ten counts were recorded for this clonotype. The chain couples TRBV7-8 to TRBJ2-7, with D possibly TRBD2 on 6 matching bases. This CDR3 is built from 18 residues. V lost 1 base and J 0 bases, leaving 19 bases between the germline ends. Germline CDR1 and CDR2: SGHVS and FQNEAQ. The CDR3 spells CASSLVIPTRGISYEQYF. DNA for the CDR3: TGTGCCAGCAGCTTAGTTATTCCCACACGCGGGATCTCCTACGAGCAGTACTTC.

The V and J genes are TRBV29-1 and TRBJ2-1; TRBD1 is a possible D gene (6 bases). Germline V gene data show CDR1 as SQVTM and CDR2 as ANQGSEA. The germline V and J ends were trimmed by 2 bases and 4 bases, with 6 bases remaining between them. The CDR3 spans 12 residues. CDR3 coding DNA: TGCAGCGTTGAAAGGGGGTACAATGAGCAGTTCTTC. It specifies CSVERGYNEQFF.

This clonotype was counted between two and nine times. One junction end does not reproduce the germline sequence, and a read error may be involved. The chain carries TRBV24-1 and TRBJ2-7; maybe TRBD2 (5 bases). The CDR3 sequence is 17 residues long. Germline CDR1 reads KGHDR; CDR2 reads SFDVKD. CDR3 DNA: TGTGCCACCACTGATTTGCAGTGGGGTCGGGACTCCTACGAGCAGTACTTC. This gives the protein CATTDLQWGRDSYEQYF.

As to this clonotype: This sequence may be a read error, since a much larger clone differs from it by one base. The chain has TRBV7-9 and TRBJ2-7, with 10 bases lining up with TRBD2. From germline, CDR1 is SEHNR and CDR2 FQNEAQ (reference sequence). This CDR3 is 14 amino acids long. CDR3 region: CARSPGLAVYEQYF. CDR3 coding DNA: TGTGCCCGCAGCCCAGGACTAGCGGTCTACGAGCAGTACTTC.

This clonotype turned up a few times. This chain joins TRBV5-6 and TRBJ2-2, with D perhaps matching TRBD2 (6 bases). Trimming removed 1 base at V and 1 base at J, with 26 bases between. From germline, CDR1 is SGHDT and CDR2 YYEEEE. The CDR3 sequence is 21 residues long. CDR3 sequence: CASSLFVGGIKRWLNTGELFF. The CDR3 bases are TGTGCCAGCAGCTTGTTTGTTGGGGGGATTAAGAGGTGGTTGAACACCGGGGAGCTGTTTTTT.

This clonotype was counted at least ten times. The rearrangement links TRBV5-1 to TRBJ2-7; D is possibly TRBD1 (6 bases). Germline CDR1 SGHRS, CDR2 YFSETQ. CDR3 length: 13 amino acids. V dropped 4 bases and J dropped 4 bases, with 12 bases sitting between them. The chain's CDR3 is CASSVRGKYEQYF. CDR3 DNA: TGCGCCAGCAGCGTAAGGGGGAAATACGAGCAGTACTTC.